This TCR beta chain derives from a study of a mutant IDH1 vaccine in newly diagnosed glioma. About the research overall: Most patients had received both radiotherapy and temozolomide, the prior options being radiotherapy, temozolomide, or both.

Assay: immunoSEQ multiplex PCR; the TCRdb copy retains only in-frame clones and omits some. The table shows some 38,000 clones, with roughly 92% occurring only once. Time point: baseline, week 1 (first vaccination visit). This sample's treatment: pre-vaccination baseline after standard-of-care therapy. Germline values: CDR1 SGDLS, CDR2 YYNGEE. Losses at the gene ends were 2 bases for V and 9 bases for J; bases not matched to a gene: 4. CDR3 size: 15 residues. This clonotype originated in a man aged 18 to 30 with glioma. The chain employs TRBV9 and TRBJ2-1, with TRBD2 matching over 14 bases. Sequenced here: PBMCs, sampled from a glioma patient treated with radiotherapy, temozolomide or both. CDR3 in amino acids: CASSVTSGRESEQFF. CDR3 sequence (DNA): TGTGCCAGCAGCGTGACTAGCGGGAGGGAGAGTGAGCAGTTCTTC.